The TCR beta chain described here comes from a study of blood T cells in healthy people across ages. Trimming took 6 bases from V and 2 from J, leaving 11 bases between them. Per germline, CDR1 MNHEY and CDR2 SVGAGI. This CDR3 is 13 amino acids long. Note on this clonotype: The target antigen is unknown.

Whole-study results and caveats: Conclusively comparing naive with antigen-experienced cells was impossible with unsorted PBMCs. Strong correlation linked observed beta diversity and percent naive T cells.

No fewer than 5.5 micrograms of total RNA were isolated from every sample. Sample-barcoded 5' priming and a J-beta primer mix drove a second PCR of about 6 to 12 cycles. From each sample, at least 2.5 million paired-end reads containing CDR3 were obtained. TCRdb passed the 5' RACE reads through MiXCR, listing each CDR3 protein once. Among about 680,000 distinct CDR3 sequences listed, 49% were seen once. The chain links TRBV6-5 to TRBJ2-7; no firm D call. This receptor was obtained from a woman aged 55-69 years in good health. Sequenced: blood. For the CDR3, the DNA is TGTGCCAGCAGCTCCGCTAAAACCTACGAGCAGTACTTC. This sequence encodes CASSSAKTYEQYF.